The 2 T cell receptor beta chains below were found in one sample sequenced in a study of cytomegalovirus exposure and HLA in healthy donors. It was with 60 Vbeta and 13 Jbeta primers that the PCR ran. The protocol was immunoSEQ multiplex PCR, while the TCRdb copy is restricted to in-frame clones and leaves out a portion. The data contain 180,000 or so clones, 77% of them singletons. The sequenced sample consisted of PBMCs. All receptors derive from a man aged 18 to 29 in good health and CMV-seronegative.

The chain has TRBV5-6 and TRBJ1-2; 11 bases align to TRBD1. The CDR3 contains 14 residues. Germline-derived CDR1 and CDR2 are SGHDT and YYEEEE. The V segment lost 3 bases and the J segment 9 bases; nucleotides outside the gene matches: 7. The CDR3 bases are TGTGCCAGCAGCTGGGGACAGGGGGTTTATAGCTACACCTTC. This gives the protein CASSWGQGVYSYTF.

V usage is TRBV19 and J usage is TRBJ1-5; TRBD1 aligns across 7 bases. Germline values: CDR1 LNHDA, CDR2 SQIVND (reference sequence). The length of the CDR3 is 12 residues. The junction had 5 bases not matched to a gene; V was cut back by 2 bases and J by 13 bases. The CDR3 region is CASSINDRVQHF. As DNA, the CDR3 is TGTGCCAGTAGTATAAACGACAGGGTGCAGCATTTT.